These 12 T cell receptor beta chains were all obtained from the same sample, sequenced in a study of blood T cells in healthy people across ages. Then a second PCR, running about 6 to 12 cycles, was carried out with a sample-barcoded 5' primer and a J-beta primer mix. TCRdb re-analysed the 5' RACE reads in MiXCR, keeping a single row per CDR3 protein. The table shows 800,000 or so distinct CDR3 sequences, with 20% to 30% occurring only once. The same specimen was also included in a second study, on T cells of mothers and their children.

The specimen was blood. The receptors were sampled from a boy between 10 and 17 years old in good health.

This clonotype was observed at least ten times. The chain joins TRBV6-6 to TRBJ1-5; D unresolved. This CDR3 spans 14 amino acids. V was shortened by 2 bases and J by 2 bases, with 7 bases between the two germline ends. CDR1 and CDR2 (germline): MNHNY, SVGAGI (reference sequence). The DNA of the CDR3 is TGTGCCAGCAGTTACGGAGATGGCAATCAGCCCCAGCATTTT. The encoded protein is CASSYGDGNQPQHF.

There are a few counts of this clonotype. The gene calls are TRBV29-1 and TRBJ2-1, with D possibly being TRBD1 or TRBD2 (5 bases each). The CDR3 covers 14 residues. Germline values: CDR1 SQVTM, CDR2 ANQGSEA. Trimming took 4 bases from V and 2 from J, leaving 12 bases between them. In DNA, the CDR3 is TGCAGCGTTGCCCGGGACGCTACCTACAATGAGCAGTTCTTC. It codes for CSVARDATYNEQFF.

This chain joins TRBV7-2 and TRBJ2-7, with D perhaps matching TRBD2 (5 bases). The CDR3 runs to 14 residues. Germline V CDR1 and CDR2: SGHTA, FQGNSA. V lost 3 bases, J lost 3 bases, and 12 bases lay in between. CDR3 sequence reads: CASSFSNGNYEQYF. The CDR3 coding sequence is TGTGCCAGCAGCTTTAGTAACGGGAACTACGAGCAGTACTTC.

With respect to this clonotype: The junction differs from germline at one of its ends, possibly a read error. J is TRBJ2-1 and V is TRBV7-2; D unclear. Germline CDR1 reads SGHTA; CDR2 reads FQGNSA. CDR3 length equals 15 residues. The CDR3 bases are TGCGCCAGCAGCCAAGATGGGGATCCCTACAATGAGCAGTTCTTC. Translating it yields CASSQDGDPYNEQFF. Combining the CDR3 with reference TRBV7-2 and TRBJ2-1 gives the whole variable domain GAGVSQSPSNKVTEKGKDVELRCDPISGHTALYWYRQSLGQGLEFLIYFQGNSAPDKSGLPSDRFSAERTGGSVSTLTIQRTQQEDSAVYLCASSQDGDPYNEQFFGPGTRLTVL.

The chain combines TRBV7-2 with TRBJ1-2, with a weak D call TRBD1 (6 bases). Germline loops: CDR1 SGHTA, CDR2 FQGNSA. There are 15 residues in the CDR3. V lost 5 bases and J lost 2, with 15 bases in between. The chain's CDR3 is CASSAEAGANYGYTF. DNA of the CDR3: TGTGCCAGCAGCGCAGAAGCAGGGGCAAACTATGGCTACACCTTC.

This clonotype was detected ten times or more. The gene calls are TRBV10-3 and TRBJ1-6, with D possibly TRBD1 on 5 matching bases. Trimming cost V 3 bases and J 0 bases, with 6 bases left between them. CDR1 and CDR2 from the germline V gene are ENHRY and SYGVKD. This CDR3 comprises 15 residues. The CDR3 loop is CAISDGGSYNSPLHF. The CDR3 DNA follows: TGTGCCATCAGTGATGGGGGCTCCTATAATTCACCCCTCCACTTT.

The chain employs TRBV11-2 and TRBJ2-5; D is unclear. The end of the DNA aligns better with TRBJ2-1, so the J call may be wrong. Germline-derived CDR1 and CDR2 are SGHAT and FQNNGV. The length of the CDR3 is 15 residues. DNA for the CDR3: TGTGCCAGCAGCTTACTCTACCAGTCCCCAAATGAGCAGTTCTTC. This gives the protein CASSLLYQSPNEQFF.

The rearrangement joins TRBV9 to TRBJ2-3; D gene uncertain. The CDR3 loop spans 19 amino acids. CDR1 and CDR2 from the germline V gene are SGDLS and YYNGEE. Deletions cut 0 bases from V and 0 bases from J, with 20 bases between. In DNA, the CDR3 is TGTGCCAGCAGCGTAGCCCTTCGGTCGTACGACACTAGCACAGATACGCAGTATTTT. Translated, it gives CASSVALRSYDTSTDTQYF.

The sample holds one count of this clonotype. The J gene is TRBJ2-2, the V gene TRBV7-9, with TRBD1 identical over 8 bases. The CDR3 has 15 residues. CDR1 SEHNR and CDR2 FQNEAQ come from the germline V gene (reference sequence). With 5 bases clipped from V and 4 bases from J, the junction kept 6 bases outside the gene matches. CDR3 nucleotides: TGTGCCAGCAGCCCACGGACAGGGAGCACCGGGGAGCTGTTTTTT. Its protein product is CASSPRTGSTGELFF.

Comments on this clonotype: Germline and junction disagree at one end, which may indicate a read error. The chain recombines TRBV5-1 with TRBJ2-3; tentative D call: TRBD1 (6 bases). CDR1 and CDR2 from the germline V gene are SGHRS and YFSETQ. CDR3 length: 16 amino acids. The CDR3 region has the DNA TGCGCCAGCAGCTTGGCCACAGGGAAGGGTCCAGATACGCAGTGTTTT. Translated, it gives CASSLATGKGPDTQCF.

V gene TRBV7-2 combines with J gene TRBJ2-3; 8 bases match TRBD2. Germline CDR1 is SGHTA and CDR2 is FQGNSA. The V and J ends lost 6 bases and 2 bases, in that order; junction bases with no gene match: 1. The CDR3 has 13 residues. DNA for the CDR3: TGTGCCAGCAGACTAGCGGACACAGATACGCAGTATTTT. Its translation: CASRLADTDTQYF.

The gene calls are TRBV6-5 and TRBJ2-3; maybe TRBD1 (5 bases). The V gene lost 6 bases and the J gene lost 4 bases, with 11 bases spanning the gap. The CDR3 has 13 residues. CDR1 is MNHEY, CDR2 SVGAGI, per germline. CDR3 residues: CASSPKTADTQYF. DNA of the CDR3: TGTGCCAGCAGCCCCAAGACAGCAGATACGCAGTATTTT.